The sequence of this T cell receptor (beta chain) was determined in a study of glioma-infiltrating T cells. This clonotype was observed at least ten times. Trimming removed 5 bases at V and 7 bases at J, with 12 bases between. The germline V gene encodes CDR1 SGHVS and CDR2 FQNEAQ. There are 14 residues in the CDR3. Using RNA template, CDR3s of TCR alpha and beta were amplified with iRepertoire arm-PCR. TCRdb re-called the multiplex PCR reads with MiXCR, one entry per CDR3 protein. This sample carries 90,000 to 100,000 distinct CDR3 sequences, 35% to 50% of them seen once, and the ten largest clones take around two fifths.

The specimen was glioma tissue, nonneoplastic brain tissue, or PBMCs (not recorded which). This TCR was recovered from a human donor with low-grade glioma or glioblastoma, undergoing nonglioma brain surgery, or in good health (not recorded which). The chain is built from TRBV7-8 and TRBJ1-6; unclear D gene. CDR3 coding DNA: TGTGCCAGCAGCAACAGAGTTCTCAATTCACCCCTCCACTTT. The encoded protein is CASSNRVLNSPLHF.